One sample yielded the 16 T cell receptor beta chains listed below, sequenced in a study of shared clonotypes between healthy human individuals. Selected positively for CCR7 and CD45RO-negative, naive CD8 cells excluded terminally differentiated effector memory CD45RA+ cells. TCRdb keeps only in-frame clones here, not all; method: immunoSEQ multiplex PCR. The table includes about 2 million clones, around 96% detected once. Sequencing used naive CD8+ T cells sorted from blood. These receptors all stem from a man aged 18 to 29 in good health.

The genes are TRBV6-5 and TRBJ2-7, with no clear D. The CDR3 sequence is 15 residues long. Germline V gene sequence: CDR1 MNHEY, CDR2 SVGAGI. V was shortened by 0 bases and J by 3 bases, with 12 bases between the two germline ends. In nucleotides, the CDR3 is TGTGCCAGCAGTTACTCAGACGGGTACGGCTACGAGCAGTACTTC. This sequence encodes CASSYSDGYGYEQYF.

The rearrangement links TRBV27 to TRBJ2-7; weak D call: TRBD2 (6 bases). The germline CDR1 and CDR2 sequences are MNHEY and SMNVEV (reference sequence). The CDR3 covers 14 residues. V lost 8 bases, J lost 0 bases, and 14 bases lay in between. The CDR3 spells CASRLVGASYEQYF. Here the CDR3 DNA reads TGTGCCAGCCGACTAGTTGGGGCCTCCTACGAGCAGTACTTC.

The genes are TRBV4-3 and TRBJ2-7; 7 nucleotides agree with TRBD2. The CDR3 is made up of 17 amino acids. CDR1 LGHNA and CDR2 YSLEER come from the germline V gene. With V trimmed by 0 bases and J by 3 bases, 11 bases remained unmatched. The CDR3 sequence is CASSQDLGLADSYEQYF. The CDR3, as DNA: TGCGCCAGCAGCCAAGATCTGGGGCTAGCGGATAGCTACGAGCAGTACTTC.

The genes are TRBV6-5 and TRBJ2-7, with a possible D match to TRBD1 (5 bases). The length of the CDR3 is 14 residues. The germline V gene has CDR1 MNHEY and CDR2 SVGAGI. V was pared by 2 bases and J by 2 bases, with 10 bases between. The CDR3 loop is CASSYNDRPYEQYF. The CDR3 region has the DNA TGTGCCAGCAGTTACAACGACAGACCCTACGAGCAGTACTTC.

As concerns this clone: Other DNA sequences of this sample code for an identical CDR3. The V and J genes are TRBV9 and TRBJ2-7; D may be TRBD2 (5 bases). Trimming shortened V by 0 bases and J by 6 bases, and 7 bases separated the two germline ends. Germline CDR1 is SGDLS and CDR2 is YYNGEE. The CDR3 runs to 12 residues. The CDR3 spells CASSVAEGEQYF. The CDR3 DNA reads as TGTGCCAGCAGCGTAGCTGAGGGCGAGCAGTACTTC.

The table lists this clone with a few counts. This rearrangement joins TRBV7-6 to TRBJ1-3, with D possibly matching TRBD1 (6 bases). This CDR3 is built from 14 residues. Per the germline V gene, CDR1 is SGHVS and CDR2 is FNYEAQ. V lost 5 bases to trimming and J lost 6 bases, with 14 bases between them. In DNA, the CDR3 is TGTGCCAGCAGCCCCTGGACAGAACCAAACACCATATATTTT. This sequence encodes CASSPWTEPNTIYF.

V is TRBV2 and J is TRBJ2-4; D possibly corresponds to TRBD1 (5 bases). The CDR3 totals 14 residues. In germline, CDR1 is SNHLY, CDR2 FYNNEI. V lost 3 bases to trimming and J lost 0 bases, with 6 bases between them. The CDR3 DNA sequence: TGTGCCAGCAGTGAGGACACAGCCAAAAACATTCAGTACTTC. Protein sequence: CASSEDTAKNIQYF. Looking up the rest from reference TRBV2 and TRBJ2-4 gives the full variable domain: EPEVTQTPSHQVTQMGQEVILRCVPISNHLYFYWYRQILGQKVEFLVSFYNNEISEKSEIFDDQFSVERPDGSNFTLKIRSTKLEDSAMYFCASSEDTAKNIQYFGAGTRLSVL.

CDR3 region: CASSLGRGSNNEQFF. The CDR3 DNA reads TGTGCCAGCAGCTTAGGCAGGGGCTCAAACAATGAGCAGTTCTTC. The J gene is TRBJ2-1, the V gene TRBV7-3, with D perhaps matching TRBD1 (6 bases). Germline V CDR1 and CDR2: SGHTA, FQGTGA. The length of the CDR3 is 15 residues. The V and J ends lost 2 bases and 5 bases respectively, with 13 bases between them. The full variable domain, with the rest looked up from reference TRBV7-3 and TRBJ2-1, is GAGVSQTPSNKVTEKGKYVELRCDPISGHTALYWYRQSLGQGPEFLIYFQGTGAADDSGLPNDRFFAVRPEGSVSTLKIQRTERGDSAVYLCASSLGRGSNNEQFFGPGTRLTVL.

The chain is built from TRBV11-3 and TRBJ2-2; tentatively, D is TRBD1 (6 bases). CDR1 SGHNT and CDR2 YENEEA come from the germline V gene. V shed 4 bases and J shed 3 bases, with 18 bases lying between them. CDR3 length equals 17 residues. CDR3 bases: TGTGCCAGCAGCTCCCGATCCAGGGGATTCGACACCGGGGAGCTGTTTTTT. This sequence encodes CASSSRSRGFDTGELFF.

This chain joins TRBV4-3 and TRBJ2-7, with 7 nucleotides matching TRBD1. There are 15 residues in the CDR3. Trimming at V came to 4 bases and at J to 5 bases, leaving 11 bases not matched to a gene. Germline V gene sequence: CDR1 LGHNA, CDR2 YSLEER. CDR3 nucleotides: TGCGCCAGCAGCCGATCCACAGGGGAGACGAACGAGCAGTACTTC. It is translated as CASSRSTGETNEQYF.

This clone has more than one count but fewer than ten. In DNA, the CDR3 is TGTGCCAGCAGCTTGGGAGCGATTGAAGCTTTCTTT. This gives the protein CASSLGAIEAFF. The rearrangement links TRBV5-6 to TRBJ1-1; D gene unclear. Trimming cost V 0 bases and J 7 bases, with 7 bases left between them. The CDR3 is made up of 12 amino acids. CDR1 SGHDT and CDR2 YYEEEE come from the germline V gene.

V usage is TRBV13 and J usage is TRBJ2-1, with 10 bases aligning to TRBD2. J was trimmed by 9 bases and V by 11 bases; bases with no gene match: 10. The CDR3 has 13 residues. CDR1 and CDR2 (germline): PRHDT, FYEKMQ (reference sequence). The CDR3 sequence: CAGASGSMGEQFF. The CDR3 coding sequence is TGTGCCGGAGCTAGCGGGAGTATGGGTGAGCAGTTCTTC. Full variable domain (outside the CDR3, taken from reference TRBV13 and TRBJ2-1): AAGVIQSPRHLIKEKRETATLKCYPIPRHDTVYWYQQGPGQDPQFLISFYEKMQSDKGSIPDRFSAQQFSDYHSELNMSSLELGDSALYFCAGASGSMGEQFFGPGTRLTVL.

V usage is TRBV4-1 and J usage is TRBJ1-2; 8 bases are shared with TRBD1. This CDR3 spans 15 amino acids. CDR1 and CDR2 (germline): MGHRA, YSYEKL. The ends lost 0 bases at V and 8 bases at J; junction bases unmatched: 8. CDR3 nucleotides: TGCGCCAGCAGCCAAGATAGGGCAGGGGGCCTCGGCTACACCTTC. Translation gives CASSQDRAGGLGYTF.

This rearrangement joins TRBV11-2 to TRBJ2-3, with D uncertain. The CDR3 sequence is 17 residues long. Germline lookup yields CDR1 SGHAT and CDR2 FQNNGV. V lost 5 bases, J lost 4 bases, and 22 bases lay in between. The CDR3 loop is CASSQTLEGSYPDTQYF. In DNA form, the CDR3 reads TGTGCCAGCAGCCAGACTCTGGAAGGGTCGTATCCAGATACGCAGTATTTT.

This chain joins TRBV29-1 and TRBJ1-1; TRBD1 agrees at 7 bases. This CDR3 region has 17 residues. The V gene end was trimmed by 0 bases and the J gene end by 7 bases; junction bases not matched to a gene: 17. The germline V gene has CDR1 SQVTM and CDR2 ANQGSEA. The CDR3 loop is CSVEDGQAASASGEAFF. CDR3 nucleotides: TGCAGCGTTGAAGACGGACAGGCTGCGTCGGCGAGTGGTGAAGCTTTCTTT.

This sequence joins TRBV15 and TRBJ2-1; 7 nucleotides align to TRBD2. The CDR3 length is 17 residues. Unmatched junction bases numbered 8, after V lost 0 bases and J lost 3 bases. Germline CDR1 and CDR2: LNHNV and YYDKDF (reference sequence). The DNA of the CDR3 is TGTGCCACCAGCAGAGATCCGTGGGGGAGGGACTACAATGAGCAGTTCTTC. As protein: CATSRDPWGRDYNEQFF.